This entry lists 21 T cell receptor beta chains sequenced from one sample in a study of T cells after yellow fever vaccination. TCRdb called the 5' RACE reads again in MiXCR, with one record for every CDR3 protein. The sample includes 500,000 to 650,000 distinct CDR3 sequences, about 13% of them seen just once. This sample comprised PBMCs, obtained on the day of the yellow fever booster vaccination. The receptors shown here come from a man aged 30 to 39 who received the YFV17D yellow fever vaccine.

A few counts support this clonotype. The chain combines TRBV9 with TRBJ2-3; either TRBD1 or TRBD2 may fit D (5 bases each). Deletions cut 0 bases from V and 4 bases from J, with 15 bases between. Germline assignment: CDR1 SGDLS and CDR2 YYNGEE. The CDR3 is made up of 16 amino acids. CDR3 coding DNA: TGTGCCAGCAGCGTAGGTCCGGGACCCTCAGCAGATACGCAGTATTTT. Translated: CASSVGPGPSADTQYF.

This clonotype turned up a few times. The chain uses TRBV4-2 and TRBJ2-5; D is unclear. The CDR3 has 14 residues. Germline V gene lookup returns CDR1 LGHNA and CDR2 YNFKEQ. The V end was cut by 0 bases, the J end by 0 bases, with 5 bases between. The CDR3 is CASSQEADQETQYF. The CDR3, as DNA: TGTGCCAGCAGCCAAGAGGCGGACCAAGAGACCCAGTACTTC.

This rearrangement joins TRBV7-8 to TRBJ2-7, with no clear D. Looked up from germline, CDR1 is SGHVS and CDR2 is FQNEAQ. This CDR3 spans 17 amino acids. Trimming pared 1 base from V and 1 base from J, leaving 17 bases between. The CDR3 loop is CASSLGSAGHRSYEQYF. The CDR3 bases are TGTGCCAGCAGCTTAGGATCGGCAGGCCACCGTTCCTACGAGCAGTACTTC.

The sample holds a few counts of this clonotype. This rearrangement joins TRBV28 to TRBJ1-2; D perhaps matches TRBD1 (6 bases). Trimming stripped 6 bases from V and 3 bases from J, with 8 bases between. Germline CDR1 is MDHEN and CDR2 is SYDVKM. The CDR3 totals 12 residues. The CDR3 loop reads CASSGQYYGYTF. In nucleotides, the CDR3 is TGTGCCAGCAGCGGACAGTACTATGGCTACACCTTC.

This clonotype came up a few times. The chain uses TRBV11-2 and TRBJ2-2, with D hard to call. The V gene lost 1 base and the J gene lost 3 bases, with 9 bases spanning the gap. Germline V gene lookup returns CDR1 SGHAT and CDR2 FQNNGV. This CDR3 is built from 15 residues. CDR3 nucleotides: TGTGCCAGCAGCTTAGTTAACCCAGACACCGGGGAGCTGTTTTTT. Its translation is CASSLVNPDTGELFF. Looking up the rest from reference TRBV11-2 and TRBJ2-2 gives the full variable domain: EAGVAQSPRYKIIEKRQSVAFWCNPISGHATLYWYQQILGQGPKLLIQFQNNGVVDDSQLPKDRFSAERLKGVDSTLKIQPAKLEDSAVYLCASSLVNPDTGELFFGEGSRLTVL.

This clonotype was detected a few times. The CDR3 region has the DNA TGTGCCAGCAACCTGCTAGGGGGTCGGAACACTGAAGCTTTCTTT. Translated: CASNLLGGRNTEAFF. The chain carries TRBV6-1 and TRBJ1-1, with D possibly matching TRBD1 (6 bases). The CDR3 extends over 15 amino acids. V lost 7 bases to trimming and J lost 1 base, with 16 bases between them. Germline V CDR1 and CDR2: MNHNS, SASEGT.

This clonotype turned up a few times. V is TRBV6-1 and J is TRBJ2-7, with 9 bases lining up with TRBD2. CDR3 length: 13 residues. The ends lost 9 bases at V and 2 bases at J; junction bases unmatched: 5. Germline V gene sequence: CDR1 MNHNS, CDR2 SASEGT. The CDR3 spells CASSGSQTYEQYF. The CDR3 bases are TGTGCCAGTAGCGGGAGTCAGACCTACGAGCAGTACTTC.

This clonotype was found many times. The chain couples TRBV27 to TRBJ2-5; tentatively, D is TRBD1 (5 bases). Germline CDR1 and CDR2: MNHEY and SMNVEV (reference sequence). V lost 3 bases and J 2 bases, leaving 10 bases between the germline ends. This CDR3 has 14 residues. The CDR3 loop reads CASSFVGRQETQYF. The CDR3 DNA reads TGTGCCAGCAGTTTTGTGGGGCGACAAGAGACCCAGTACTTC.

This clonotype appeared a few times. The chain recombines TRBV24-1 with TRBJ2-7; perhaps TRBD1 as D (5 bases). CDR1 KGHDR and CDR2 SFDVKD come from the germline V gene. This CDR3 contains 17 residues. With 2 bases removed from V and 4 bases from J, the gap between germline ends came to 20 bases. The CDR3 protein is CATSDSQGIDSLYEQYF. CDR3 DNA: TGTGCCACCAGTGATTCCCAGGGAATCGACTCCTTGTACGAGCAGTACTTC.

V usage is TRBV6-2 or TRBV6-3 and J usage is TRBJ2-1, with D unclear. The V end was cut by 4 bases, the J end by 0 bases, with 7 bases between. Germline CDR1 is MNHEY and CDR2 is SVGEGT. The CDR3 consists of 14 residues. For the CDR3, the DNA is TGTGCCAGCAGTTCCTCAGCCTCCTACAATGAGCAGTTCTTC. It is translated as CASSSSASYNEQFF.

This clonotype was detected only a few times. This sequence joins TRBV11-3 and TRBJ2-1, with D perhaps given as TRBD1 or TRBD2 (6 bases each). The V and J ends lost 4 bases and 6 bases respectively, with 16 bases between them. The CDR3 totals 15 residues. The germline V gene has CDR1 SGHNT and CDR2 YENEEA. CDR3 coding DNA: TGTGCCAGCAGCTCACGACTAGGGGGTGGCAATGAGCAGTTCTTC. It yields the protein CASSSRLGGGNEQFF.

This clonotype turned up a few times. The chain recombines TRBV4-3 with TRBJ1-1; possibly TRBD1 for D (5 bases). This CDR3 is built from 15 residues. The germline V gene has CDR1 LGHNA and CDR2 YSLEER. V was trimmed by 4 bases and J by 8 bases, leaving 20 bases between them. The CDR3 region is CASSPAGTDLREAFF. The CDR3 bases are TGCGCCAGCAGCCCTGCAGGGACGGACCTTAGAGAAGCTTTCTTT.

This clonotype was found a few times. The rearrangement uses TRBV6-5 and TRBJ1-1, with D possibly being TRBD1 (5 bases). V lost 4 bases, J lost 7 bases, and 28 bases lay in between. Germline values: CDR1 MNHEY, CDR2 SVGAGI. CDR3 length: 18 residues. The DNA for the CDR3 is TGTGCCAGCAGTTCAATCGGGGCCCCCGGACGGCAGACCAATGAAGCTTTCTTT. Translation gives CASSSIGAPGRQTNEAFF.

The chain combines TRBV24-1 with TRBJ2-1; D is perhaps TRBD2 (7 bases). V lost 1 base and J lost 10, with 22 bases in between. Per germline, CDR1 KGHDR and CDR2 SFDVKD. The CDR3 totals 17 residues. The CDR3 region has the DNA TGTGCCACCAGTGATTTCGGAAGGGGGGAGGGCCAGGGGGAGCAGTTCTTC. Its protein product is CATSDFGRGEGQGEQFF.

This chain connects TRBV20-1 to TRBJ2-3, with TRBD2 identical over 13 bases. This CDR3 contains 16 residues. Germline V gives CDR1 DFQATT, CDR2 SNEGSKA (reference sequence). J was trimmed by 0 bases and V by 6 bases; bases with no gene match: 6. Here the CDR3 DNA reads TGCAGTGCCCAGACTAGCGGGAGGCTTAGCACAGATACGCAGTATTTT. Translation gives CSAQTSGRLSTDTQYF.

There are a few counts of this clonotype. CDR3 protein: CASSQGAGVTDTQYF. The CDR3 DNA reads as TGTGCCAGCAGCCAAGGAGCGGGAGTTACAGATACGCAGTATTTT. The V and J genes are TRBV3-1 and TRBJ2-3, with 8 nucleotides matching TRBD2. The germline gives CDR1 LGHDT, CDR2 YNNKEL (reference sequence). The CDR3 covers 15 residues. The junction had 3 bases not matched to a gene; V was cut back by 1 base and J by 3 bases.

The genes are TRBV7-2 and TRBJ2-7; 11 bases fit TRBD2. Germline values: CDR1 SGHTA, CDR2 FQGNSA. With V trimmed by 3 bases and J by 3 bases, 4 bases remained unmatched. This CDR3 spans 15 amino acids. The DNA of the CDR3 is TGTGCCAGCAGCTTCTCCGGGACTAGCGGCTACGAGCAGTACTTC. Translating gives CASSFSGTSGYEQYF. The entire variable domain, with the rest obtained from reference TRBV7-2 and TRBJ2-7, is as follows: GAGVSQSPSNKVTEKGKDVELRCDPISGHTALYWYRQSLGQGLEFLIYFQGNSAPDKSGLPSDRFSAERTGGSVSTLTIQRTQQEDSAVYLCASSFSGTSGYEQYFGPGTRLTVT.

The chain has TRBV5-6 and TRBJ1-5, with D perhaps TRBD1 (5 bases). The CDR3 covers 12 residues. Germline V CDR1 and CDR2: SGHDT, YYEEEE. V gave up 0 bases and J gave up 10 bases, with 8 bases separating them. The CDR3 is CASSLAQGPQHF. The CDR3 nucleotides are TGTGCCAGCAGCTTGGCCCAGGGTCCCCAGCATTTT.

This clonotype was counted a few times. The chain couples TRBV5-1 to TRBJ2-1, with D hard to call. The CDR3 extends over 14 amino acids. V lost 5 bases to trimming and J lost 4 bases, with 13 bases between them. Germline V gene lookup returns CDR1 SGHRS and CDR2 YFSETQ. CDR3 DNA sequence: TGCGCCAGCAGTCCCGGAGTAGGGTACAATGAGCAGTTCTTC. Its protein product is CASSPGVGYNEQFF.

This CDR3 is CASSYSVTGAITDTQYF. The CDR3 DNA is TGTGCCAGCAGTTACTCGGTCACAGGGGCGATCACAGATACGCAGTATTTT. The rearrangement uses TRBV6-5 and TRBJ2-3; TRBD1 agrees at 7 bases. Germline V lookup: CDR1 MNHEY, CDR2 SVGAGI. The V gene end was trimmed by 0 bases and the J gene end by 2 bases; junction bases not matched to a gene: 8. This CDR3 has 17 residues.

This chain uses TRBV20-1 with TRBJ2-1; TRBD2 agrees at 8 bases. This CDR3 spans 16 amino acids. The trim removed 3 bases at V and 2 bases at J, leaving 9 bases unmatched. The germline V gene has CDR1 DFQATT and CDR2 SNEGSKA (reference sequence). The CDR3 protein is CSASGRAGETYNEQFF. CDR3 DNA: TGCAGTGCTAGCGGTAGAGCGGGAGAAACCTACAATGAGCAGTTCTTC.